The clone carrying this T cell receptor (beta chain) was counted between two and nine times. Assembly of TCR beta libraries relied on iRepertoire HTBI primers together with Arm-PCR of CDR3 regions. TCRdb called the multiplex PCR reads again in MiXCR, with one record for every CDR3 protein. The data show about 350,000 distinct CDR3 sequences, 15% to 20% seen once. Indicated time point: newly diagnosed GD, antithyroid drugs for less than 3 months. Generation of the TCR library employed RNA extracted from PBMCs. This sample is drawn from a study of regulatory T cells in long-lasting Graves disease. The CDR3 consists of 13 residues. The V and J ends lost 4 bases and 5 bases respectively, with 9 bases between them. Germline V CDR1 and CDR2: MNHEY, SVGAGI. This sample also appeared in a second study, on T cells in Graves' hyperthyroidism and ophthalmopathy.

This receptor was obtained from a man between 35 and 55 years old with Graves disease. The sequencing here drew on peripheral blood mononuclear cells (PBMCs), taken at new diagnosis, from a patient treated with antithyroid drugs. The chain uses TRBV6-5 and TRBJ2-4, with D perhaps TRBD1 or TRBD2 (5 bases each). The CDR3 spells CASSSGAQNIQYF. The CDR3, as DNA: TGTGCCAGCAGTTCCGGGGCCCAAAACATTCAGTACTTC.